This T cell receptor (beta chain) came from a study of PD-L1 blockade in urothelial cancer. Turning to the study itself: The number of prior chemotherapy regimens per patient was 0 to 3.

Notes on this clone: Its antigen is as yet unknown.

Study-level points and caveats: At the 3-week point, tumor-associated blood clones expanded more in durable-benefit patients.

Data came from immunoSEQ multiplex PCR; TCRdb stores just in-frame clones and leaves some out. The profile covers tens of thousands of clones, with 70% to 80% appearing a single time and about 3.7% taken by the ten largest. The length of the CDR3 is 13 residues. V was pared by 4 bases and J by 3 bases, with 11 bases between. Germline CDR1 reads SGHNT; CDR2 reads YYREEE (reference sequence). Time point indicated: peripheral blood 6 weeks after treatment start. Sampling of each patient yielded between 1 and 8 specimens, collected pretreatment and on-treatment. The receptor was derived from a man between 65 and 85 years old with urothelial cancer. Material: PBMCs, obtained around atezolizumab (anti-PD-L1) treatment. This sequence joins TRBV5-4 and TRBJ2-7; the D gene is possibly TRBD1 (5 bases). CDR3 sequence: CASSTSQGYEQYF. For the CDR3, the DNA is TGTGCCAGCAGCACATCCCAGGGCTACGAGCAGTACTTC.